This TCR beta chain was identified in a study of cytomegalovirus exposure and HLA in healthy donors. Points from the study as a whole: Later analysis suggested most CMV-associated TCR beta chains were HLA-restricted. The study recorded 160 or so TCR beta chains that were cytomegalovirus-associated.

Worth noting for this clone: The antigen is undetermined.

Donors counted as nominally healthy when sampled, yet unrecorded immune exposures were likely. CDR3 length equals 15 residues. Germline V gene lookup returns CDR1 SGDLS and CDR2 YYNGEE. V dropped 6 bases and J dropped 7; count of bases not matched to a gene: 12. PCR involved 60 Vbeta and 13 Jbeta primers. Method: immunoSEQ multiplex PCR; TCRdb's copy keeps in-frame clones and lacks some. Altogether under 95,000 clones are present, more than 75% being singletons, with the ten largest covering roughly 5%. Sequenced material: PBMCs. The TCR sequence derives from a man aged 25-45 years in good health and CMV-seropositive. V usage is TRBV9 and J usage is TRBJ2-3; 9 positions agree with TRBD2. CDR3 region: CASTPEAGGPYTQYF. CDR3 nucleotide sequence: TGTGCCAGCACCCCTGAGGCGGGGGGGCCTTATACGCAGTATTTT.